The clone carrying this T cell receptor (beta chain) was counted between two and nine times. Its antigen remains unknown. Trimming pared 3 bases from V and 2 bases from J, leaving 8 bases between. Germline CDR1 and CDR2: LNHNV and YYDKDF (reference sequence). The CDR3 runs 13 residues. This sample was taken from a study of T cell responses to AZD1222 COVID-19 vaccine. As for the study in general: Second-dose schedules of about 4 or about 12 weeks were combined.

Findings of the study overall: Epitopes outside B.1.351 and B.1.1.7 mutated regions reportedly drew nearly half of spike TCRs. Two AZD1222 doses significantly raised spike-specific TCR breadth and depth over controls.

Some clones are missing from TCRdb's copy, which holds only in-frame ones; the method was immunoSEQ multiplex PCR. The table records 100,000 to 150,000 clones, approximately 88% of them present only once. Specimen: peripheral blood, collected on day 0 of AZD1222 vaccination. This sequence originates from an adult in good health. The rearrangement links TRBV15 to TRBJ2-7, with D maybe TRBD2 (6 bases). DNA for the CDR3: TGTGCCACCAGCAGGGGGGAGGCCTACGAGCAGTACTTC. It yields the protein CATSRGEAYEQYF. The full variable domain, in which reference TRBV15 and TRBJ2-7 provide the parts outside the CDR3, is DAMVIQNPRYQVTQFGKPVTLSCSQTLNHNVMYWYQQKSSQAPKLLFHYYDKDFNNEADTPDNFQSRRPNTSFCFLDIRSPGLGDTAMYLCATSRGEAYEQYFGPGTRLTVT.